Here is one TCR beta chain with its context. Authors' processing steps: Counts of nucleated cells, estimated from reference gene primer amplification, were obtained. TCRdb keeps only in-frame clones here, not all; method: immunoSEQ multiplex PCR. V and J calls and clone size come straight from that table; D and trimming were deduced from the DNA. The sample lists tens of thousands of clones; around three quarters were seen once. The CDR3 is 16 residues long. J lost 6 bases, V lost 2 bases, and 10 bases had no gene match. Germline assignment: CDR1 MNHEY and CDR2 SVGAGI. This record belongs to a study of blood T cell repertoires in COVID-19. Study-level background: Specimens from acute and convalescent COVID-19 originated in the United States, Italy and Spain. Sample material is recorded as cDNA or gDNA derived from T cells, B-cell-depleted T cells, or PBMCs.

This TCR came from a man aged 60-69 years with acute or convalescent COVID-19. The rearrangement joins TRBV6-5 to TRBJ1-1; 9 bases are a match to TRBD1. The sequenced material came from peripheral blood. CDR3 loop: CASSYLRTGADPEAFF. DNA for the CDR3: TGTGCCAGCAGTTACCTTCGGACAGGGGCGGACCCTGAAGCTTTCTTT.